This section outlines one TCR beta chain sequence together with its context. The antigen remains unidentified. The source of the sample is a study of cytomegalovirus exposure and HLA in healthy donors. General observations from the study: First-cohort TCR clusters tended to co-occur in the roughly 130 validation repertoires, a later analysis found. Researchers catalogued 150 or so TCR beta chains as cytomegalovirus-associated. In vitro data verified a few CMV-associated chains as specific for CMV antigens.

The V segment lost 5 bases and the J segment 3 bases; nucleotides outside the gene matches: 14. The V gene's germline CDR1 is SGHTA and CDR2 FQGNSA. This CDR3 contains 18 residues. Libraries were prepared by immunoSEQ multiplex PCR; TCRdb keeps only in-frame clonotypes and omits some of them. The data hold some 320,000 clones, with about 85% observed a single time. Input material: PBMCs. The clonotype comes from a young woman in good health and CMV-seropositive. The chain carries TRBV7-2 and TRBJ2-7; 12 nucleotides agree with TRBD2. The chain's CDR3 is CASSVRLAGAVLDYEQYF. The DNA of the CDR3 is TGTGCCAGCAGCGTCAGACTAGCGGGAGCGGTATTGGACTACGAGCAGTACTTC.